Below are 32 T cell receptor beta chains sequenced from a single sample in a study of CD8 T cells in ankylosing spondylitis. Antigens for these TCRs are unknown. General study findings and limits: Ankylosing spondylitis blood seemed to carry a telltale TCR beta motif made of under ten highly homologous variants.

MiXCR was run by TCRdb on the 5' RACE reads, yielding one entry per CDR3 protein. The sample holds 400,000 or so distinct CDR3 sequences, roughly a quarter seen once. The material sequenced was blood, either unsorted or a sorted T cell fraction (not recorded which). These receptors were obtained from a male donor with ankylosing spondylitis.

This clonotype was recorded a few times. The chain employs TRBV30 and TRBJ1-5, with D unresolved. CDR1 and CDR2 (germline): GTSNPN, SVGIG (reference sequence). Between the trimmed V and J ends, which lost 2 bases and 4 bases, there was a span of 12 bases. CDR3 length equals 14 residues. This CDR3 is CAWSLAVSNQPQHF. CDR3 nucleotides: TGTGCCTGGAGTCTGGCAGTGAGTAATCAGCCCCAGCATTTT.

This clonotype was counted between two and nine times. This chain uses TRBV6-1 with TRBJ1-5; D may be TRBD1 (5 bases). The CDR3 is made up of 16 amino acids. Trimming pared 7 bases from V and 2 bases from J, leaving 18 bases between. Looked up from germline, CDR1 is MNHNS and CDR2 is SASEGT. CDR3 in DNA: TGTGCCAGCACCGGAGTCGGGGCGCGGGGCAATCAGCCCCAGCATTTT. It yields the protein CASTGVGARGNQPQHF.

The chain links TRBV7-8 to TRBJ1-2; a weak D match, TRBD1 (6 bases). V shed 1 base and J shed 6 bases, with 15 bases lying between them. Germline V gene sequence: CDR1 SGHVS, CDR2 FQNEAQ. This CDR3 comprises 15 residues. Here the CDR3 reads CASSLVGAGDHGYTF. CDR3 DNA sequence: TGTGCCAGCAGCTTAGTAGGAGCAGGGGACCATGGCTACACCTTC.

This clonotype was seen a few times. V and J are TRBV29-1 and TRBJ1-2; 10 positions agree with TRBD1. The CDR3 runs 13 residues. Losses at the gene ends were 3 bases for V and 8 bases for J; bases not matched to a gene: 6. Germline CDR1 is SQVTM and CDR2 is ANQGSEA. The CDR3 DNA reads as TGCAGCGTTGACGCGACAGGGGGCCAAGGCTACACCTTC. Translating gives CSVDATGGQGYTF.

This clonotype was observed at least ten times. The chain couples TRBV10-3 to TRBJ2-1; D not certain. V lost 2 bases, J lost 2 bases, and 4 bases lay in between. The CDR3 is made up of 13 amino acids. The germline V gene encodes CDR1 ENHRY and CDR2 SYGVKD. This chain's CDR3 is CAISEGPYNEQFF. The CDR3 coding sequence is TGTGCCATCAGTGAGGGGCCCTACAATGAGCAGTTCTTC.

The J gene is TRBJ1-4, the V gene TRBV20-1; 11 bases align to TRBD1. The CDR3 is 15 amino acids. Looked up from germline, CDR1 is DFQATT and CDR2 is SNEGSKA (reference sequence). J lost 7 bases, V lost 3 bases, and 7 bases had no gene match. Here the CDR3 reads CSASRDRGKGEKLFF. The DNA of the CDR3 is TGCAGTGCTAGTAGGGACAGGGGGAAAGGTGAAAAACTGTTTTTT.

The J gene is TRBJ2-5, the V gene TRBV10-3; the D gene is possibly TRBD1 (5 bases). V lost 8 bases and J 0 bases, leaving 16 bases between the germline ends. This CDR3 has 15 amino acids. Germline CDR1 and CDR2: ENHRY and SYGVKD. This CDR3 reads CAIPRPDTNQETQYF. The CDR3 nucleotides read TGTGCCATCCCGAGACCGGACACTAACCAAGAGACCCAGTACTTC.

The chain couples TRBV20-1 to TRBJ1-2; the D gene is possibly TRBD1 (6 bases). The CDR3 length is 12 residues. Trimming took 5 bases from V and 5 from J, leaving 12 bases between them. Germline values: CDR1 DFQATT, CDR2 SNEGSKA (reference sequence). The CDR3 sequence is CSAPGATYGYTF. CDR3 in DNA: TGCAGTGCTCCGGGGGCTACGTATGGCTACACCTTC.

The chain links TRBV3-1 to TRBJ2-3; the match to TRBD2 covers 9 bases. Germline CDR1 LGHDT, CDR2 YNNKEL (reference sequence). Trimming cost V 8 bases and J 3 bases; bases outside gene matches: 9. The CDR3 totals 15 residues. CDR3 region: CASGVSGSVTDTQYF. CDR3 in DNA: TGTGCCAGCGGTGTTAGCGGGAGTGTTACAGATACGCAGTATTTT.

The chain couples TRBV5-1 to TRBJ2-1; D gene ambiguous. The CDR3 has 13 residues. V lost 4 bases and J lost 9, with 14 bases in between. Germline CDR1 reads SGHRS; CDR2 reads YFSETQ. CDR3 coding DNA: TGCGCCAGCAGCCAGGTACTCGACGGTGAGCAGTTCTTC. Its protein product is CASSQVLDGEQFF.

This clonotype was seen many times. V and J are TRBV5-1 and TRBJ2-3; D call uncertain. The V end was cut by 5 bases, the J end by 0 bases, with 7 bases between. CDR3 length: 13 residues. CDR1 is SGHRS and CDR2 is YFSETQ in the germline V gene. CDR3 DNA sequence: TGCGCCAGCAGGACCGGAAGCACAGATACGCAGTATTTT. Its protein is CASRTGSTDTQYF.

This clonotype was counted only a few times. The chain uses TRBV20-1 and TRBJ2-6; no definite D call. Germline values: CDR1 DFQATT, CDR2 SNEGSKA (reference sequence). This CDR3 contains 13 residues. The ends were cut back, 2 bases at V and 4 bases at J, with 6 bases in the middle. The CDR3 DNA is TGCAGTGCTAGACGGCAGGGGGCCAACGTCCTGACTTTC. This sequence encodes CSARRQGANVLTF.

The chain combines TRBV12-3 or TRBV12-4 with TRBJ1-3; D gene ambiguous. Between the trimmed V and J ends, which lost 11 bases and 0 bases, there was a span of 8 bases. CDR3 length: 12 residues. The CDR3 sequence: CAVTSSGNTIYF. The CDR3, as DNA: TGTGCCGTCACCAGCTCTGGAAACACCATATATTTT.

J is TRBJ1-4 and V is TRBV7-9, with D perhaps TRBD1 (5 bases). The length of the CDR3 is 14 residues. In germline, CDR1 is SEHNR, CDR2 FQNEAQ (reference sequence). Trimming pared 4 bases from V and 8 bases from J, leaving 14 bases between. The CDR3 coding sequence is TGTGCCAGCAGCTACGACAACCGGGGCGAAAAACTGTTTTTT. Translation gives CASSYDNRGEKLFF.

The CDR3 loop is CASSYFRDGYTF. In DNA, the CDR3 is TGTGCCAGCAGTTACTTCAGGGATGGCTACACCTTC. This chain joins TRBV6-6 and TRBJ1-2, with TRBD1 as a possible D gene (5 bases). CDR1 is MNHNY, CDR2 SVGAGI, per germline (reference sequence). Trimming stripped 1 base from V and 6 bases from J, with 6 bases between. The CDR3 has 12 residues.

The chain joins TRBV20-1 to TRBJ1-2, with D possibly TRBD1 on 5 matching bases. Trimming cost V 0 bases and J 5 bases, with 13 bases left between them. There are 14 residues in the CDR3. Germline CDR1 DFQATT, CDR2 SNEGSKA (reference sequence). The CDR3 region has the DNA TGCAGTGCTAGAGATTCAGGGACGGTATATGGCTACACCTTC. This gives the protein CSARDSGTVYGYTF.

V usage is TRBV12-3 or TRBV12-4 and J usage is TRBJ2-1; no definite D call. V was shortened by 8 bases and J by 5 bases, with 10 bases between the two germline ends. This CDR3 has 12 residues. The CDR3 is CASRLLDNEQFF. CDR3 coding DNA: TGTGCCAGCCGTCTTCTAGACAATGAGCAGTTCTTC.

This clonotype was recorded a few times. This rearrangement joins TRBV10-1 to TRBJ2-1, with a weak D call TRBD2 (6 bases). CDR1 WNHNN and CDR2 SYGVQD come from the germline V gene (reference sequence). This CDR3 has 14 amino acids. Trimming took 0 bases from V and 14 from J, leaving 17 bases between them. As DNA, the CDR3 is TGCGCCAGCAGTGAGTCGGGGACTCCAGGGAAGGAGTTCTTC. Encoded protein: CASSESGTPGKEFF.

In DNA, the CDR3 is TGTGCCTCCCAAGGACCATCTAGCGGCGGCACAGATACGCAGTATTTT. Encoded protein: CASQGPSSGGTDTQYF. The chain carries TRBV28 and TRBJ2-3, with 7 bases matching TRBD2. V was pared by 11 bases and J by 1 base, with 15 bases of the junction left unmatched. Germline CDR1 MDHEN, CDR2 SYDVKM. This CDR3 has 16 amino acids.

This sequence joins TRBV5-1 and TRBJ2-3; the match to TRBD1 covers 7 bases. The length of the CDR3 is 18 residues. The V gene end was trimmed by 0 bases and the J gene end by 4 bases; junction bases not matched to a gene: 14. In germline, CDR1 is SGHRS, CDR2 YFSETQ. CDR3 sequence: CASSLAAGFTGEADTQYF. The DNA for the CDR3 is TGCGCCAGCAGCTTGGCCGCGGGTTTCACAGGGGAAGCAGATACGCAGTATTTT.

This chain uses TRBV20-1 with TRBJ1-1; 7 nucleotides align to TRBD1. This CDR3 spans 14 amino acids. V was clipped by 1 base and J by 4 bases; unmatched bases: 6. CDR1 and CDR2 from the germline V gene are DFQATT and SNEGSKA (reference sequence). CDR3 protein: CSARGDRVGTEAFF. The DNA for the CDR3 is TGCAGTGCTAGAGGCGACAGGGTTGGCACTGAAGCTTTCTTT.

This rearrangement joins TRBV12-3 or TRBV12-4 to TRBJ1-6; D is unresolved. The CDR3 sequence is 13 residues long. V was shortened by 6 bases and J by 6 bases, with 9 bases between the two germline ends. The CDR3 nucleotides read TGTGCCAGCAGCCCCGGCCTTAATTCACCCCTCCACTTT. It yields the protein CASSPGLNSPLHF.

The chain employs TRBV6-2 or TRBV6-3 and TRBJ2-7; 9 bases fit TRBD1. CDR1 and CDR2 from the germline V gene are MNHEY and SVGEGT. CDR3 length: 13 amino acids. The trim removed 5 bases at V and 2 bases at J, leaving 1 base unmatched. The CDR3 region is CASSTGGPYEQYF. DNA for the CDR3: TGTGCCAGCAGTACAGGGGGCCCCTACGAGCAGTACTTC.

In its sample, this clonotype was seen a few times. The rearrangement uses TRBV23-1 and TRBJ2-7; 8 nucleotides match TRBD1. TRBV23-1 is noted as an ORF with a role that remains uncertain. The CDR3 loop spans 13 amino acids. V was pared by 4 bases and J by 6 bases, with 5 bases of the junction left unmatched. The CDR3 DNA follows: TGCGCCAGCAGTCGTTCAGGGGGCGTCGAGCAGTACTTC. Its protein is CASSRSGGVEQYF.

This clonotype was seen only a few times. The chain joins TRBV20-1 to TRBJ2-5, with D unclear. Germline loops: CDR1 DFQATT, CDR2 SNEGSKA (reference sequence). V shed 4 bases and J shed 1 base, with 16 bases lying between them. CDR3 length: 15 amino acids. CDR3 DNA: TGCAGTGCTAACAAACTCCTCTCTAGCCAAGAGACCCAGTACTTC. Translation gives CSANKLLSSQETQYF.

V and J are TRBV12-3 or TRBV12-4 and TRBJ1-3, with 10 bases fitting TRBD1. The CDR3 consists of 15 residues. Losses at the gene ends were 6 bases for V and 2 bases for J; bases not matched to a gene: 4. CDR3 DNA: TGTGCCAGCAGGAAGACAGGGGGCACTGGAAACACCATATATTTT. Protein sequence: CASRKTGGTGNTIYF.

In DNA form, the CDR3 reads TGTGCCAGCAGTGAGCAGGGTCCATACCGAGATGAGCAGTTCTTC. Protein product: CASSEQGPYRDEQFF. This sequence joins TRBV2 and TRBJ2-1, with D possibly being TRBD1 (5 bases). The CDR3 totals 15 residues. V was cut by 3 bases and J by 8 bases, with 17 bases left in between. Germline CDR1 reads SNHLY; CDR2 reads FYNNEI.

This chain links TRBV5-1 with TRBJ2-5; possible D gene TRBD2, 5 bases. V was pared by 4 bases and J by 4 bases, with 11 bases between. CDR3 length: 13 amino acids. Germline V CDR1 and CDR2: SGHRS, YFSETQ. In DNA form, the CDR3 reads TGCGCCAGCAGCCTCTGGAGGCGAGAGACCCAGTACTTC. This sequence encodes CASSLWRRETQYF.

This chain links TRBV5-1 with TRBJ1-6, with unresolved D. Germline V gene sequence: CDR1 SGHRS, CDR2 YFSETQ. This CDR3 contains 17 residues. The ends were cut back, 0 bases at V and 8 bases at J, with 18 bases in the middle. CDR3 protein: CASSLAGVNRPYSPLHF. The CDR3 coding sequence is TGCGCCAGCAGCTTGGCCGGCGTCAATAGGCCGTATTCACCCCTCCACTTT.

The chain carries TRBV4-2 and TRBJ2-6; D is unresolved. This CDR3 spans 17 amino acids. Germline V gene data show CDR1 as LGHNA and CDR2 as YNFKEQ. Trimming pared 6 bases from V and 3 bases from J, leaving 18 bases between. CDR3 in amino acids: CASRSGITHFGANVLTF. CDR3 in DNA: TGTGCCAGCAGGAGTGGGATCACACACTTTGGGGCCAACGTCCTGACTTTC.

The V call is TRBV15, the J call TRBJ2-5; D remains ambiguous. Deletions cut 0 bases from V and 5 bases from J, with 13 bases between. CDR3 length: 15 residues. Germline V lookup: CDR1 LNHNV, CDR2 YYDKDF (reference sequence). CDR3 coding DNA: TGTGCCACCAGCAGAGATCTCGGGCCCACGGAGACCCAGTACTTC. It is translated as CATSRDLGPTETQYF.

CDR3: CSARDRANYGYTF. The CDR3 region has the DNA TGCAGCGCTCGGGACAGGGCTAACTATGGCTACACCTTC. The V gene is TRBV29-1, the J gene TRBJ1-2; 9 bases line up with TRBD1. The CDR3 spans 13 residues. Trimming took 7 bases from V and 0 from J; bases not matched to a gene: 3. Germline V CDR1 and CDR2: SQVTM, ANQGSEA.